This paragraph reports one T cell receptor beta chain. The same CDR3 arises from other DNA sequences in this sample as well. The CDR3 length is 14 residues. V trimming: 6 bases; J trimming: 1 base; junction bases outside the gene matches: 3. Germline values: CDR1 MDHEN, CDR2 SYDVKM. The data are from a study of blood T cell repertoires in COVID-19. Turning to the study itself: Researchers got acute and convalescent COVID-19 samples from the United States, Italy and Spain.

Study processing details: Reference gene primer amplification gave estimated nucleated cell counts. Generated by immunoSEQ multiplex PCR, the TCRdb table keeps only in-frame clones and is missing some. V and J calls plus clone size are reproduced from that table; the DNA served to infer D and trimming. The repertoire includes about 410,000 clones, 70% to 90% of them detected once, and about 1.6% sits in the top ten. Source material: peripheral blood. The clonotype originates from a woman in her forties with COVID-19, enrolled during active disease. V is TRBV28 and J is TRBJ1-1; the match to TRBD1 covers 9 bases. The CDR3 region has the DNA TGTGCCAGCAGCTGGGGACAGGGGAACACTGAAGCTTTCTTT. Translating it yields CASSWGQGNTEAFF.